A selection of T cell receptor beta chains follows, all from one sample in a study of radiotherapy plus CTLA-4 blockade in lung cancer. Sequencing used immunoSEQ multiplex PCR; TCRdb keeps in-frame clones, though not all of them. The repertoire consists of more than 90,000 clones, with about four fifths occurring once and the leading ten covering 4% to 6%. The sequencing here drew on peripheral blood, taken from a patient treated with radiotherapy plus ipilimumab. These receptors were taken from a human donor with non-small cell lung cancer who had a partial response to radiotherapy plus ipilimumab. The CDR3 runs from the conserved cysteine through the conserved F or W. The D gene is left open where the match is weak. Clone size is shown for a subset of rows, as once, few, many or a class of expanded clone.

J gene | D gene | V gene | clone size | CDR3 protein | CDR3 DNA
TRBJ1-2 | TRBD1 | TRBV7-9 | once | CASSLSDRGLNGYTF | TGTGCCAGCAGCTTGAGTGACAGGGGGCTTAATGGCTACACCTTC
TRBJ2-2 | TRBD2 | TRBV28 | . | CASRIGREGRNTGELFF | TGTGCCAGCCGCATCGGCCGGGAGGGCCGGAACACCGGGGAGCTGTTTTTT
TRBJ2-1 | . | TRBV6-1 | . | CASSELGYEQFF | TGTGCCAGCAGTGAACTAGGCTATGAGCAGTTCTTC
TRBJ2-7 | TRBD2 | TRBV27 | once | CASSLSAGGTYYEQYF | TGTGCCAGCAGTTTATCTGCGGGAGGGACGTACTACGAGCAGTACTTC
TRBJ1-1 | . | TRBV30 | . | CAWSVHPRGNTEAFF | TGTGCCTGGAGTGTACATCCACGGGGGAACACTGAAGCTTTCTTT
TRBJ2-6 | . | TRBV15 | . | CATLLIDSGANVLTF | TGTGCCACGCTCCTCATAGACTCTGGGGCCAACGTCCTGACTTTC
TRBJ1-5 | TRBD1 | TRBV4-2 | . | CASSRLGGTGGQPQHF | TGTGCCAGCAGCCGACTCGGGGGGACAGGGGGACAGCCCCAGCATTTT
TRBJ2-4 | . | TRBV5-8 | few | CASSQEFAGPVSIQYF | TGTGCCAGCAGCCAAGAGTTTGCAGGGCCGGTAAGCATTCAGTACTTC
TRBJ2-1 | TRBD2 | TRBV11-2 | many | CASSPGLASNEQFF | TGTGCCAGCAGCCCGGGACTAGCAAGCAATGAGCAGTTCTTC
TRBJ2-3 | . | TRBV30 | . | CAWSRVRTDTQYF | TGTGCCTGGAGCAGGGTCCGCACAGATACGCAGTATTTT
TRBJ1-2 | . | TRBV6-1 | once | CASSERGREEGYGYTF | TGTGCCAGCAGTGAGCGAGGCAGGGAGGAGGGCTATGGCTACACCTTC
TRBJ1-1 | TRBD1 | TRBV27 | . | CASSRGRDRGLEAFF | TGTGCCAGCAGTAGAGGGCGGGACAGGGGCCTTGAAGCTTTCTTT
TRBJ1-5 | TRBD1 | TRBV11-2 | few | CASSKGQGARNQPQHF | TGTGCCAGCAGCAAAGGTCAGGGGGCTCGCAATCAGCCCCAGCATTTT
TRBJ2-5 | . | TRBV15 | . | CATSRVSQETQYF | TGTGCCACCAGCAGAGTCAGTCAAGAGACCCAGTACTTC
TRBJ2-1 | . | TRBV5-6 | . | CASSSGAFSYNEQFF | TGTGCCAGCAGCTCAGGGGCGTTCTCCTACAATGAGCAGTTCTTC
TRBJ2-7 | TRBD1 | TRBV5-5 | . | CASSSGQGASDEQYF | TGTGCCAGCAGCTCAGGACAGGGGGCATCAGACGAGCAGTACTTC
TRBJ2-2 | TRBD2 | TRBV15 | . | CATSRKMGLATGELFF | TGTGCCACCAGCAGAAAGATGGGACTAGCCACCGGGGAGCTGTTTTTT
TRBJ1-5 | . | TRBV18 | . | CASSPNAQRGQPQHF | TGTGCCAGCTCACCAAATGCCCAGCGTGGTCAGCCCCAGCATTTT
TRBJ1-1 | . | TRBV28 | . | CASRKGGQSARNTEAFF | TGTGCCAGCAGGAAGGGGGGGCAGTCGGCTCGGAACACTGAAGCTTTCTTT
TRBJ2-1 | . | TRBV4-1 | . | CASSQGRDKHSYNEQFF | TGCGCCAGCAGCCAAGGACGGGACAAACACTCCTACAATGAGCAGTTCTTC
TRBJ2-1 | TRBD1 | TRBV29-1 | . | CSVMGTAETYNEQFF | TGCAGCGTTATGGGGACAGCGGAGACCTACAATGAGCAGTTCTTC
TRBJ2-6 | TRBD1 | TRBV2 | few | CASSEPGQITSGANVLTF | TGTGCCAGCAGTGAACCGGGACAGATTACTTCTGGGGCCAACGTCCTGACTTTC
TRBJ2-7 | TRBD2 | TRBV15 | . | CATSRSLSGNYEQYF | TGTGCCACCAGCAGAAGCCTTAGCGGGAACTACGAGCAGTACTTC
TRBJ1-5 | TRBD1 | TRBV27 | . | CASSPGQGLGPQHF | TGTGCCAGCAGCCCGGGACAGGGCCTAGGTCCCCAGCATTTT
TRBJ2-1 | . | TRBV14 | . | CASSPGLTRPHEQFF | TGTGCCAGCAGCCCAGGACTAACCCGCCCTCATGAGCAGTTCTTC
TRBJ1-2 | TRBD1 | TRBV7-9 | few | CASTFQTDRVGGYTF | TGTGCCAGCACTTTTCAAACGGACAGGGTGGGAGGCTACACCTTC
TRBJ2-5 | . | TRBV25-1 | . | CASSAFDSRETQYF | TGTGCCAGCAGCGCTTTCGACAGCAGAGAGACCCAGTACTTC
TRBJ2-2 | TRBD2 | TRBV19 | . | CASTSGRSLFGELFF | TGTGCCAGCACAAGCGGGAGGAGCTTATTCGGGGAGCTGTTTTTT
TRBJ1-1 | . | TRBV7-6 | once | CASSLMGGETEAFF | TGTGCCAGCAGCTTAATGGGAGGGGAGACTGAAGCTTTCTTT